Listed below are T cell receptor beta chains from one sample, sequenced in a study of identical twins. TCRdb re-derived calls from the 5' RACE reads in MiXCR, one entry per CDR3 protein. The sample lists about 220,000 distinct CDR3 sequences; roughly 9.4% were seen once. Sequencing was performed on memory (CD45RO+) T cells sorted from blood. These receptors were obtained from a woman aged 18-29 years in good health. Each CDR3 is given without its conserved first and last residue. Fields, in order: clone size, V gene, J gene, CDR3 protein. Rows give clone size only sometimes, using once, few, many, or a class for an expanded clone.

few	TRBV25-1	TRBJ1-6	ASLSGGGSSPLH
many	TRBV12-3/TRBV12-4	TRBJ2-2	ASNRVTGVEGELF
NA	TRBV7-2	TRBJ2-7	ASSLASTSGGIYEQY
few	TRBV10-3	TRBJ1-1	AISEANEAF
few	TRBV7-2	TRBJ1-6	ASTLQQGALH
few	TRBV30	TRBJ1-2	AWSVLGENYGYT
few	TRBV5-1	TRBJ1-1	ASSFTGVSSEAF
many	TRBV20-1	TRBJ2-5	SARRGGVETQY
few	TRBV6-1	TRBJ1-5	ASSGGSSNQPQH
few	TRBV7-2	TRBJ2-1	ASSLALASYNEQF
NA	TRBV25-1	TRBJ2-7	ATRIRDGLLSSSYEQY
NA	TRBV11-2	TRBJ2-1	ASSGRAGEGFDNEQF
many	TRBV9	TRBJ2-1	ASSVVSAGGLGEQF
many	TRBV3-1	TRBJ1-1	ASSRLTEAF
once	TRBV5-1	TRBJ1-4	ASSFSAGGNEKLF
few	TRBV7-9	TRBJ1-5	ASSSDGAQPQH
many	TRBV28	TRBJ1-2	ASSPRQLPLYGYT
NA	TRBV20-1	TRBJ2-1	SARLAGRYNEQF
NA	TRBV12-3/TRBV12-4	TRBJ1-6	ASSLTHRDSPLR
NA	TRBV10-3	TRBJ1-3	AIMGAVSGNTIY
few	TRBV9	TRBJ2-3	ASSVATGGGATDTQY
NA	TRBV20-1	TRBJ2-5	SATPLAGVEETQY
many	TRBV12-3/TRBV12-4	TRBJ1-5	ASGRDQPQH